The 8 T cell receptor beta chains in this list originate from one sample, sequenced in a study of blood T cells in healthy people across ages. Alongside a J-beta primer mix, a sample-barcoded 5' primer served in a second PCR lasting about 7 to 11 cycles. TCRdb recomputed calls from the 5' RACE reads with MiXCR, one row per CDR3 protein. Here the sample spans roughly 800,000 distinct CDR3 sequences, about three fifths being singletons. The sequencing input was blood. The receptors were gathered from a man younger than 40 in good health.

This clonotype was recorded a few times. The chain links TRBV18 to TRBJ1-6, with TRBD1 matching 10 bases. V gave up 3 bases and J gave up 3 bases; unmatched junction bases: 5. This CDR3 is built from 17 residues. Germline values: CDR1 KGHSH, CDR2 LQKENI. CDR3 sequence reads: CASSPWTGGYYNSPLHF. CDR3 nucleotide sequence: TGTGCCAGCTCACCCTGGACAGGGGGATACTATAATTCACCCCTCCACTTT.

The rearrangement joins TRBV18 to TRBJ2-4; 7 bases align to TRBD1. The germline V gene encodes CDR1 KGHSH and CDR2 LQKENI. The ends lost 5 bases at V and 5 bases at J; junction bases unmatched: 6. CDR3 length: 14 residues. CDR3 nucleotide sequence: TGTGCCAGCTCAGAACGGACAGGACAAAACATTCAGTACTTC. It codes for CASSERTGQNIQYF.

The V and J genes are TRBV12-3 or TRBV12-4 and TRBJ1-2; TRBD1 aligns across 7 bases. After removal of 3 bases from V and 5 bases from J, the junction contained 3 bases not matched to a gene. This CDR3 contains 13 residues. The CDR3 here is CASSFGTVYGYTF. The CDR3 coding sequence is TGTGCCAGCAGTTTCGGGACAGTTTATGGCTACACCTTC.

The chain couples TRBV7-2 to TRBJ1-4; D gene ambiguous. This CDR3 is 16 amino acids long. Germline V gives CDR1 SGHTA, CDR2 FQGNSA. Trimming took off 1 base at V and 10 bases at J, with 19 bases between the two ends. CDR3 DNA: TGTGCCAGCAGCTTAGGCGGTAGGGCGACGGGTCGAAAACTGTTTTTT. Translation gives CASSLGGRATGRKLFF.

Worth noting for this clonotype: Germline is not matched at one junction end, which may reflect a read error. This chain links TRBV6-2 or TRBV6-3 with TRBJ2-3, with 7 bases lining up with TRBD2. Germline assignment: CDR1 MNHEY and CDR2 SVGEGT. This CDR3 has 18 residues. CDR3 region: CVSSYSNRAGSRTDTQYF. CDR3 DNA: TGTGTCAGCAGTTACTCGAATAGAGCGGGATCCCGCACAGATACGCAGTATTTT.

CDR3 sequence (DNA): TGCAGTGCTAGAGATTGGAGGGATGGCTACACCTTC. This gives the protein CSARDWRDGYTF. The chain carries TRBV20-1 and TRBJ1-2; D gene uncertain. The V gene lost 0 bases and the J gene lost 6 bases, with 8 bases spanning the gap. The CDR3 runs to 12 residues. Germline V CDR1 and CDR2: DFQATT, SNEGSKA (reference sequence).

V and J are TRBV29-1 and TRBJ2-3, with 7 bases aligning to TRBD1. CDR1 is SQVTM, CDR2 ANQGSEA, per germline. The junction had 9 bases not matched to a gene; V was cut back by 2 bases and J by 4 bases. The CDR3 is made up of 15 amino acids. CDR3 in amino acids: CSVERRQGSADTQYF. CDR3 DNA sequence: TGCAGCGTTGAAAGGAGACAGGGATCCGCAGATACGCAGTATTTT.

The table lists this clonotype with a few counts. This chain uses TRBV4-2 with TRBJ2-7; weak D call: TRBD2 (6 bases). The V end was cut by 0 bases, the J end by 2 bases, with 11 bases between. The germline V gene encodes CDR1 LGHNA and CDR2 YNFKEQ. There are 15 residues in the CDR3. The CDR3 protein is CASSQDAGNTYEQYF. CDR3 in DNA: TGTGCCAGCAGCCAAGACGCGGGAAACACCTACGAGCAGTACTTC.